This passage covers 10 T cell receptor beta chains from one sample sequenced in a study of T-cell memory formation after mild COVID-19. TCRdb called the 5' RACE reads again in MiXCR, with one record for every CDR3 protein. The data contain around 440,000 distinct CDR3 sequences, 15% to 20% of them singletons. Sequenced material: PBMCs or a T cell subset sorted from them (not recorded which). The source of these receptors is an adult woman who had mild COVID-19 (a few samples of this study predate the infection). Cell type and time point are not known.

The chain employs TRBV6-5 and TRBJ1-4, with 11 bases lining up with TRBD1. Germline loops: CDR1 MNHEY, CDR2 SVGAGI. The CDR3 extends over 14 amino acids. V lost 5 bases, J lost 7 bases, and 3 bases stayed unmatched. CDR3 DNA: TGTGCCAGCAGTCCGGGACAGGGGGTTGAAAAACTGTTTTTT. Its protein product is CASSPGQGVEKLFF.

This clonotype was picked up a small number of times. The chain is built from TRBV7-3 and TRBJ1-1; a weak D match, TRBD1 (5 bases). The CDR3 covers 13 residues. Trimming pared 5 bases from V and 5 bases from J, leaving 12 bases between. Germline V gives CDR1 SGHTA, CDR2 FQGTGA. In DNA, the CDR3 is TGTGCCAGCAGCAGACCAGGGCAAACTGAAGCTTTCTTT. It yields the protein CASSRPGQTEAFF.

This chain joins TRBV7-8 and TRBJ1-1, with unresolved D. Between the trimmed V and J ends, which lost 3 bases and 1 base, there was a span of 9 bases. Germline CDR1 SGHVS, CDR2 FQNEAQ. The CDR3 covers 14 residues. The CDR3, as DNA: TGTGCCAGCAGCTTTTGGCCGCCGAACACTGAAGCTTTCTTT. This encodes CASSFWPPNTEAFF.

V is TRBV12-3 or TRBV12-4 and J is TRBJ2-3; D not resolved. This CDR3 contains 11 residues. Trimming pared 3 bases from V and 10 bases from J, leaving 8 bases between. CDR3 in amino acids: CASSFGPSQYF. For the CDR3, the DNA is TGTGCCAGCAGTTTCGGTCCCTCGCAGTATTTT.

This clonotype occurred a few times. The gene calls are TRBV10-2 and TRBJ2-7; 7 nucleotides align to TRBD1. Germline lookup yields CDR1 WSHSY and CDR2 SAAADI. The junction had 12 bases not matched to a gene; V was cut back by 5 bases and J by 2 bases. The CDR3 is made up of 16 amino acids. CDR3 sequence (DNA): TGCGCCAGCAGTACCCTCGCCCCCCAGGGGGCCTACGAGCAGTACTTC. Residues: CASSTLAPQGAYEQYF.

This clonotype was counted a few times. The chain links TRBV9 to TRBJ2-1; D is undetermined. CDR1 SGDLS and CDR2 YYNGEE come from the germline V gene. V was trimmed by 1 base and J by 10 bases, leaving 21 bases between them. The CDR3 totals 16 residues. In nucleotides, the CDR3 is TGTGCCAGCAGCGTAAGTAGTGGCAGGCTGAAATACGAGCAGTTCTTC. Protein: CASSVSSGRLKYEQFF.

V usage is TRBV2 and J usage is TRBJ1-1; 7 bases map to TRBD1. V dropped 1 base and J dropped 4; count of bases not matched to a gene: 6. The CDR3 spans 15 residues. Looked up from germline, CDR1 is SNHLY and CDR2 is FYNNEI. CDR3 sequence (DNA): TGTGCCAGCAGTGAAGGACCGGGACAGAGCACTGAAGCTTTCTTT. This gives the protein CASSEGPGQSTEAFF.

The chain carries TRBV12-3 or TRBV12-4 and TRBJ2-1; either TRBD1 or TRBD2 may fit D (5 bases each). The CDR3 sequence is 15 residues long. V dropped 6 bases and J dropped 4 bases, with 16 bases sitting between them. As DNA, the CDR3 is TGTGCCAGCAGCGTATGGGGGAATTTATACAATGAGCAGTTCTTC. Translation gives CASSVWGNLYNEQFF.

The rearrangement uses TRBV6-1 and TRBJ2-1; D possibly uses TRBD1 or TRBD2 (5 bases each). Germline CDR1 and CDR2: MNHNS and SASEGT. V dropped 3 bases and J dropped 3 bases, with 12 bases sitting between them. The CDR3 covers 15 residues. The CDR3 DNA follows: TGTGCCAGCAGTGACAGGGAGATCGGCTACAATGAGCAGTTCTTC. Protein sequence: CASSDREIGYNEQFF.

The rearrangement uses TRBV6-2 or TRBV6-3 and TRBJ2-1; possibly TRBD1 for D (6 bases). The CDR3 is 14 amino acids. V gave up 2 bases and J gave up 6 bases, with 11 bases separating them. Germline V gives CDR1 MNHEY, CDR2 SVGEGT. Here the CDR3 reads CASSYDRRINEQFF. For the CDR3, the DNA is TGTGCCAGCAGTTACGACAGGCGTATCAATGAGCAGTTCTTC.